A selection of T cell receptor beta chains follows, all from one sample in a study of OX40 agonist ivuxolimab in advanced cancers. TCRdb keeps only in-frame clones here, not all; method: immunoSEQ multiplex PCR. Altogether 55,000 to 80,000 clones are present, around 86% being singletons, with the ten largest covering approximately 2.5%. The sample was CD4+ or CD8+ T cells sorted from blood, taken in a trial of the OX40 agonist ivuxolimab. The receptor source for this set is an adult with an advanced solid tumor such as melanoma, head and neck, liver or kidney cancer. Both conserved end residues are part of each CDR3. A D gene is named only where the DNA matches it firmly.

v_call,d_call,j_call,cdr3_aa,cdr3_nt
TRBV2,-,TRBJ2-3,CASSETGFNTDTQYF,TGTGCCAGCAGTGAAACGGGTTTTAACACAGATACGCAGTATTTT
TRBV11-1,TRBD1,TRBJ2-3,CASSSPGTGTLGADTQYF,TGTGCCAGCAGCTCGCCCGGGACAGGGACCTTAGGAGCAGATACGCAGTATTTT
TRBV6-5,TRBD1,TRBJ2-1,CASSNWGQGTYNEQFF,TGTGCCAGCAGTAACTGGGGACAGGGTACCTACAATGAGCAGTTCTTC
TRBV6-5,-,TRBJ1-1,CASSLNRAGRAFF,TGTGCCAGCAGCCTGAACCGAGCGGGGCGGGCTTTCTTT
TRBV4-2,-,TRBJ1-3,CASSQETGNTIYF,TGTGCCAGCAGCCAAGAGACTGGAAACACCATATATTTT
TRBV28,TRBD2,TRBJ2-1,CASLPRWRGGDEQFF,TGTGCCAGCCTCCCAAGGTGGCGGGGGGGCGATGAGCAGTTCTTC
TRBV19,-,TRBJ2-3,CASRERELGTDTQYF,TGTGCCAGTAGGGAAAGGGAGTTAGGCACAGATACGCAGTATTTT
TRBV7-9,-,TRBJ1-1,CASSLGIKNTEAFF,TGTGCCAGCAGCTTAGGGATAAAGAACACTGAAGCTTTCTTT
TRBV5-4,TRBD1,TRBJ1-2,CASSLPTGGLNYGYTF,TGTGCCAGCAGCCTGCCGACAGGGGGCCTTAACTATGGCTACACCTTC
TRBV14,-,TRBJ2-2,CASSQWSNTGELFF,TGTGCCAGCAGCCAATGGTCGAACACCGGGGAGCTGTTTTTT
TRBV23-1,-,TRBJ1-6,CASSQSGTPADNSPLHF,TGCGCCAGCAGTCAATCGGGGACACCCGCGGATAATTCACCCCTCCACTTT
TRBV5-4,TRBD1,TRBJ1-1,CASSLGIRDRNTEAFF,TGTGCCAGCAGCTTGGGGATCCGGGACAGGAACACTGAAGCTTTCTTT
TRBV7-2,-,TRBJ2-7,CASSLLPGPTYEQYF,TGTGCCAGCAGCCTCCTACCGGGACCAACCTACGAGCAGTACTTC
TRBV5-4,TRBD2,TRBJ2-1,CASSAPQRGGQNEQFF,TGTGCCAGCAGCGCCCCCCAGCGGGGGGGCCAGAATGAGCAGTTCTTC
TRBV7-2,-,TRBJ1-1,CASSLVQVGEAFF,TGTGCCAGCAGCTTAGTACAGGTTGGTGAAGCTTTCTTT